This TCR beta chain was captured by sequencing in a study of metastatic and nonmetastatic thyroid tumors. The length of the CDR3 is 15 residues. The trim removed 0 bases at V and 5 bases at J, leaving 3 bases unmatched. Germline V gene lookup returns CDR1 MGHRA and CDR2 YSYEKL. This clone rates as medium-sized. TCRdb used MiXCR to call clones anew from the PCR reads. Here the sample spans about 53,000 clones, 20% to 25% being singletons. No treatment had been given to any patient before thyroid surgery. This sequence joins TRBV4-1 and TRBJ1-5; 8 nucleotides match TRBD1. Source material: blood. This TCR was recovered from a female donor with papillary thyroid cancer or a benign thyroid nodule (not recorded which). Some clones in this sample may be carry-over from other donors' samples. The DNA for the CDR3 is TGCGCCAGCAGCCAAGACCCGACAGGGGATCAGCCCCAGCATTTT. This codes for CASSQDPTGDQPQHF.